This T cell receptor (beta chain) was captured by sequencing in a study of T-cell reconstitution after alpha-beta-depleted transplantation in children (dated by TCRdb to 2016 to 2017). Study-wide context: Using TCR repertoire profiling, the study quantitatively followed how T-cell immune reconstitution unfolded in children after TCRalphabeta/CD19-depleted allogeneic hematopoietic cell transplantation.

Libraries were prepared through PCR. The instrument given in TCRdb is Illumina HiSeq 2500. To normalize quantification of the TCRbeta repertoire, the TCR libraries were built with molecular barcoding that relied on unique molecular identifiers. The raw public data were reprocessed by TCRdb itself: fastp quality trimming at Q25, MiXCR clonotype calling, in-frame beta chains only. Rows with one shared CDR3 protein collapse into an entry with the most common genes and DNA. The sample table holds 200,000 to 250,000 distinct CDR3 sequences, of which around 9.5% were seen once. The ten biggest clones cover roughly 6.2% of the sample. The CDR3, from cysteine to phenylalanine, totals 14 residues. Only the CDR3 part of the read is kept: 42 bases, read in frame from the first base. CDR1 and CDR2 (DFQATT, SNEGSKA) derive from the germline V gene (reference sequence). Here V drops 2 bases and J drops 9 bases, and the junction holds 7 bases not matched to any gene.

This clonotype has ten or more counts. The specificity of this receptor is unknown. No base quality values were provided; no much bigger clone lies one nucleotide off. The sample in question was PBMCs from the stem cell graft donor, obtained from the stem cell graft. This receptor was obtained from a human donor who donated a stem cell graft to a child with acute lymphoblastic leukemia. The V and J segments used are TRBV20-1 and TRBJ2-1, with 10 bases matching TRBD2. The sequence in DNA is TGCAGTGCTAGATTTGCTCGGACTAGCGGTGAGCAGTTCTTC. This is translated as CSARFARTSGEQFF.